This T cell receptor (beta chain) was sequenced during a study of control samples from healthy donors and cancer patients. Germline assignment: CDR1 SGHTA and CDR2 FQGNSA. The CDR3 covers 14 residues. V was cut by 0 bases and J by 4 bases, with 8 bases left in between. TCRdb keeps only in-frame clones here, not all; method: immunoSEQ multiplex PCR. Here the sample spans 150,000 or so clones, 80% to 90% being singletons. This sequence originates from a man in his thirties or forties in good health. Sequencing was carried out using blood. This sequence joins TRBV7-2 and TRBJ2-3, with D hard to call. CDR3 sequence reads: CASSLAFRPDTQYF. CDR3 nucleotide sequence: TGTGCCAGCAGCTTAGCTTTCCGTCCAGATACGCAGTATTTT.